One and the same sample provided the 26 T cell receptor beta chains below, sequenced in a study of OX40 agonist ivuxolimab in advanced cancers. Libraries were prepared by immunoSEQ multiplex PCR; TCRdb keeps only in-frame clonotypes and omits some of them. This repertoire shows approximately 74,000 clones, about 93% found once; its top ten account for approximately 0.32%. The sample consisted of CD4+ or CD8+ T cells sorted from blood, taken in a trial of the OX40 agonist ivuxolimab. The receptors here all came from an adult with an advanced solid tumor such as melanoma, head and neck, liver or kidney cancer.

This sequence joins TRBV7-9 and TRBJ1-4; D is possibly TRBD1 (5 bases). CDR1 is SEHNR, CDR2 FQNEAQ, per germline (reference sequence). The V and J ends lost 11 bases and 5 bases respectively, with 21 bases between them. The CDR3 sequence is 15 residues long. CDR3 bases: TGTGCCGGCTGTAGGTCGGACACCTCGAATGAAAAACTGTTTTTT. Its translation: CAGCRSDTSNEKLFF.

The genes are TRBV5-1 and TRBJ2-3; 8 nucleotides line up with TRBD1. V lost 4 bases, J lost 5 bases, and 6 bases stayed unmatched. The germline CDR1 and CDR2 sequences are SGHRS and YFSETQ. This CDR3 contains 14 residues. In DNA, the CDR3 is TGCGCCAGCAGCCCGGGACAGGTTGGAGATACGCAGTATTTT. Protein product: CASSPGQVGDTQYF.

The gene calls are TRBV7-2 and TRBJ2-7; D may be TRBD1 (6 bases). The CDR3 runs to 13 residues. From germline, CDR1 is SGHTA and CDR2 FQGNSA. V lost 1 base and J 6 bases, leaving 10 bases between the germline ends. This CDR3 reads CASSLGQDLEQYF. The CDR3 nucleotides read TGTGCCAGCAGCTTAGGACAGGACCTCGAGCAGTACTTC.

The rearrangement links TRBV7-9 to TRBJ2-2; 8 bases map to TRBD1. Germline CDR1 is SEHNR and CDR2 is FQNEAQ (reference sequence). The CDR3 totals 16 residues. Trimming removed 1 base from V and 4 bases from J; junction bases left unmatched: 5. The CDR3 loop is CASSLGQGAATGELFF. CDR3 bases: TGTGCCAGCAGCTTAGGGCAGGGGGCCGCCACCGGGGAGCTGTTTTTT.

The chain couples TRBV4-3 to TRBJ1-5; tentatively, D is TRBD1 (5 bases). V was pared by 3 bases and J by 2 bases, with 11 bases between. The germline V gene has CDR1 LGHNA and CDR2 YSLEER. The CDR3 consists of 15 residues. The CDR3 loop is CASSQEWGGNQPQHF. The DNA of the CDR3 is TGCGCCAGCAGCCAGGAGTGGGGGGGCAATCAGCCCCAGCATTTT.

This clone has only one observation. The chain combines TRBV30 with TRBJ1-6; TRBD1 is a possible D gene (5 bases). V lost 5 bases and J lost 7, with 21 bases in between. Germline values: CDR1 GTSNPN, CDR2 SVGIG (reference sequence). The CDR3 is 16 amino acids. CDR3 sequence reads: CAWLGTAGLHNSPLHF. The CDR3 region has the DNA TGTGCCTGGCTGGGGACCGCGGGGCTGCACAATTCACCCCTCCACTTT.

The chain employs TRBV10-3 and TRBJ1-4, with 9 bases aligning to TRBD1. The junction had 4 bases not matched to a gene; V was cut back by 0 bases and J by 8 bases. This CDR3 region has 15 residues. Germline loops: CDR1 ENHRY, CDR2 SYGVKD. DNA for the CDR3: TGTGCCATCAGTGAGTCCGGACAGGGGAAAGAAAAACTGTTTTTT. It encodes CAISESGQGKEKLFF.

The chain combines TRBV18 with TRBJ2-3, with a possible D match to TRBD2 (5 bases). Germline loops: CDR1 KGHSH, CDR2 LQKENI. Trimming stripped 4 bases from V and 0 bases from J, with 17 bases between. This CDR3 spans 17 amino acids. CDR3 loop: CASSLNLMRASTDTQYF. The CDR3 DNA sequence: TGTGCCAGCTCACTAAACCTCATGAGGGCTAGCACAGATACGCAGTATTTT.

The chain employs TRBV5-1 and TRBJ2-7; 9 bases map to TRBD2. The CDR3 has 16 amino acids. Losses at the gene ends were 0 bases for V and 3 bases for J; bases not matched to a gene: 7. Per the germline V gene, CDR1 is SGHRS and CDR2 is YFSETQ. The CDR3 DNA reads as TGCGCCAGCAGCTTGGTGGCTAGCGGGGTCAGCTACGAGCAGTACTTC. It encodes CASSLVASGVSYEQYF.

The chain couples TRBV7-2 to TRBJ2-3; D is uncertain. The CDR3 extends over 12 amino acids. Trimming shortened V by 4 bases and J by 4 bases, and 6 bases separated the two germline ends. The germline V gene encodes CDR1 SGHTA and CDR2 FQGNSA. The CDR3 nucleotides are TGTGCCAGCAGCTACCTTTCAGATACGCAGTATTTT. Protein sequence: CASSYLSDTQYF.

This clone was seen more than once but under ten times. The rearrangement uses TRBV10-3 and TRBJ1-1; D gene uncertain. Germline values: CDR1 ENHRY, CDR2 SYGVKD. V lost 7 bases, J lost 7 bases, and 22 bases lay in between. The CDR3 has 15 residues. The CDR3 loop reads CAITDSQRLGNEAFF. CDR3 nucleotides: TGTGCCATCACGGACTCCCAACGACTTGGCAATGAAGCTTTCTTT.

This rearrangement joins TRBV10-1 to TRBJ2-7; 8 nucleotides agree with TRBD1. From germline, CDR1 is WNHNN and CDR2 SYGVQD (reference sequence). This CDR3 comprises 16 residues. Unmatched junction bases numbered 12, after V lost 6 bases and J lost 2 bases. CDR3 in DNA: TGCGCCAGCAGACCCAATGACAGGGGACTTCCCTACGAGCAGTACTTC. Protein: CASRPNDRGLPYEQYF.

This sequence joins TRBV18 and TRBJ1-1; D is uncertain. CDR3 size: 14 residues. CDR1 and CDR2 from the germline V gene are KGHSH and LQKENI. V lost 3 bases and J lost 5, with 13 bases in between. The CDR3 DNA sequence: TGTGCCAGCTCACCTTTGGAGGGAGCGACTGAAGCTTTCTTT. It is translated as CASSPLEGATEAFF.

To note about this clone: The same CDR3 is also encoded by other DNA sequences in this sample. The rearrangement links TRBV6-1 to TRBJ2-5; possible D gene TRBD2, 6 bases. This CDR3 is 15 amino acids long. V lost 4 bases and J 3 bases, leaving 15 bases between the germline ends. Germline V gene data show CDR1 as MNHNS and CDR2 as SASEGT. The CDR3: CASSGGDSPKETQYF. In DNA, the CDR3 is TGTGCCAGCAGTGGCGGGGACTCACCTAAAGAGACCCAGTACTTC.

The J gene is TRBJ1-4, the V gene TRBV6-5; D possibly corresponds to TRBD1 (6 bases). Per germline, CDR1 MNHEY and CDR2 SVGAGI. CDR3 length equals 13 residues. The V gene lost 4 bases and the J gene lost 8 bases, with 11 bases spanning the gap. The CDR3 loop reads CASSWGAGEKLFF. The CDR3, as DNA: TGTGCCAGCAGTTGGGGGGCTGGCGAAAAACTGTTTTTT.

In this sample, this clone turned up once. CDR3 amino acids: CASSSQVAGLNEQFF. CDR3 nucleotide sequence: TGTGCCAGCAGTAGCCAGGTAGCGGGCCTGAATGAGCAGTTCTTC. The V gene is TRBV6-5, the J gene TRBJ2-1; 7 bases agree with TRBD2. Trimming cost V 5 bases and J 7 bases; bases outside gene matches: 11. This CDR3 region has 15 residues. Germline CDR1 and CDR2: MNHEY and SVGAGI.

The chain carries TRBV27 and TRBJ2-3, with TRBD2 matching over 13 bases. The junction had 2 bases not matched to a gene; V was cut back by 6 bases and J by 5 bases. The CDR3 extends over 14 amino acids. Looked up from germline, CDR1 is MNHEY and CDR2 is SMNVEV (reference sequence). The CDR3 here is CASSGLAGVDTQYF. Written as DNA, the CDR3 is TGTGCCAGCAGCGGACTAGCGGGAGTAGATACGCAGTATTTT.

In regard to this clone: The same CDR3 also results from other DNA sequences found in this sample. The chain is built from TRBV5-1 and TRBJ2-1; TRBD2 matches 9 bases. From germline, CDR1 is SGHRS and CDR2 YFSETQ. This CDR3 is built from 15 residues. Trimming cost V 1 base and J 3 bases; bases outside gene matches: 2. Written as DNA, the CDR3 is TGCGCCAGCAGCTTGACTAGCGGGTTCTACAATGAGCAGTTCTTC. This translates into CASSLTSGFYNEQFF.

This CDR3 reads CASSLRSAGGEKLFF. The CDR3 DNA reads TGTGCCAGCAGTTTACGCTCGGCAGGGGGCGAAAAACTGTTTTTT. The V gene is TRBV28, the J gene TRBJ1-4, with TRBD1 identical over 8 bases. V gave up 2 bases and J gave up 8 bases; unmatched junction bases: 7. CDR1 MDHEN and CDR2 SYDVKM come from the germline V gene. The CDR3 is 15 amino acids.

This chain joins TRBV11-2 and TRBJ2-2, with D unclear. CDR3 length: 12 residues. Trimming left V 1 base short and J 6 bases short, with 3 bases between. Germline CDR1 is SGHAT and CDR2 is FQNNGV. CDR3 in amino acids: CASSLGPGELFF. As DNA, the CDR3 is TGTGCCAGCAGCTTAGGTCCCGGGGAGCTGTTTTTT.

The CDR3 bases are TGTGCCAGCTCACCATGGTCTCCGGAGCCGAACACTGAAGCTTTCTTT. It specifies CASSPWSPEPNTEAFF. The V and J genes are TRBV18 and TRBJ1-1; D gene unclear. V lost 2 bases to trimming and J lost 1 base, with 14 bases between them. CDR1 and CDR2 from the germline V gene are KGHSH and LQKENI. CDR3 length: 16 amino acids.

As to this clone: Without the conserved terminal phenylalanine or tryptophan, this CDR3 likely stems from a read error. No DNA is shown, since the ends of the CDR3 on it are uncertain; the CDR3 is the one TCRdb lists. The V gene is TRBV28, the J gene TRBJ2-3; the D call of TRBD2 is as the table states it, not checked on the DNA. From its first to its last residue, the CDR3 has 11 amino acids. Germline lookup yields CDR1 MDHEN and CDR2 SYDVKM. This CDR3 is CASSFWLAGPA.

This chain joins TRBV10-2 and TRBJ2-1; D is perhaps TRBD1 or TRBD2 (5 bases each). The CDR3 loop spans 15 amino acids. Germline values: CDR1 WSHSY, CDR2 SAAADI. The V gene lost 6 bases and the J gene lost 6 bases, with 18 bases spanning the gap. The CDR3 sequence: CASRIGTDNVNEQFF. CDR3 sequence (DNA): TGCGCCAGCAGGATTGGGACGGATAACGTCAATGAGCAGTTCTTC.

The CDR3 here is CASRGDFHTGELFF. In DNA form, the CDR3 reads TGTGCCAGCAGGGGGGACTTTCACACCGGGGAGCTGTTTTTT. The gene calls are TRBV2 and TRBJ2-2, with D possibly matching TRBD2 (6 bases). V lost 6 bases and J 3 bases, leaving 11 bases between the germline ends. Germline CDR1 and CDR2: SNHLY and FYNNEI. This CDR3 spans 14 amino acids.

This clone was observed a handful of times. V gene TRBV5-6 combines with J gene TRBJ2-3, with D uncertain. Trimming took off 0 bases at V and 0 bases at J, with 2 bases between the two ends. The V gene's germline CDR1 is SGHDT and CDR2 YYEEEE. The CDR3 totals 13 residues. This CDR3 reads CASSLGSTDTQYF. The CDR3 DNA reads as TGTGCCAGCAGCTTGGGCAGCACAGATACGCAGTATTTT.

V is TRBV11-2 and J is TRBJ2-3; 8 nucleotides align to TRBD2. Germline trimming cut 3 bases from V and 0 bases from J; bases unmatched to any gene: 14. The CDR3 covers 19 residues. Germline-derived CDR1 and CDR2 are SGHAT and FQNNGV. The CDR3, as DNA: TGTGCCAGCAGCTTCCCTTTCGGGGGGGCCACAGAAAGCACAGATACGCAGTATTTT. Translation gives CASSFPFGGATESTDTQYF. The whole variable domain, remainder taken from reference TRBV11-2 and TRBJ2-3, is EAGVAQSPRYKIIEKRQSVAFWCNPISGHATLYWYQQILGQGPKLLIQFQNNGVVDDSQLPKDRFSAERLKGVDSTLKIQPAKLEDSAVYLCASSFPFGGATESTDTQYFGPGTRLTVL.